Below are 25 T cell receptor beta chains sequenced from a single sample in a study of shared T cell receptors in the human thymus. Some clones are missing from TCRdb's copy, which holds only in-frame ones; the method was immunoSEQ multiplex PCR. The table lists about 400,000 clones, 95% of them singletons. Sequenced: thymocytes. The source of these receptors is a human donor.

The chain has TRBV4-3 and TRBJ2-7, with 9 nucleotides matching TRBD2. J was trimmed by 0 bases and V by 4 bases; bases with no gene match: 13. Per the germline V gene, CDR1 is LGHNA and CDR2 is YSLEER. This CDR3 region has 18 residues. The CDR3 is CASSPATSGNHSSYEQYF. CDR3 DNA sequence: TGCGCCAGCAGCCCAGCGACTAGCGGAAATCACAGCTCCTACGAGCAGTACTTC.

This chain joins TRBV11-2 and TRBJ2-1, with D unclear. V was trimmed by 1 base and J by 2 bases, leaving 18 bases between them. Per germline, CDR1 SGHAT and CDR2 FQNNGV. This CDR3 is built from 18 residues. Here the CDR3 DNA reads TGTGCCAGCAGCTTAGGCCAGGTGAACGGTCCCCCCTACAATGAGCAGTTCTTC. Protein product: CASSLGQVNGPPYNEQFF.

J is TRBJ2-2 and V is TRBV6-1; D is uncertain. V lost 7 bases, J lost 0 bases, and 12 bases lay in between. CDR1 MNHNS and CDR2 SASEGT come from the germline V gene. The CDR3 contains 15 residues. The CDR3 region is CASTSPAPNTGELFF. The CDR3 nucleotides read TGTGCCAGCACATCTCCAGCTCCGAACACCGGGGAGCTGTTTTTT.

In regard to this clone: Other DNA sequences in the same sample also yield this CDR3. V is TRBV5-1 and J is TRBJ1-1; no definite D call. V lost 0 bases to trimming and J lost 4 bases, with 4 bases between them. Germline V lookup: CDR1 SGHRS, CDR2 YFSETQ. The CDR3 covers 12 residues. The CDR3 DNA follows: TGCGCCAGCAGCTTGGTGGGCACTGAAGCTTTCTTT. Encoded protein: CASSLVGTEAFF.

The rearrangement links TRBV4-1 to TRBJ2-5; 9 nucleotides line up with TRBD2. CDR3 length: 18 amino acids. V was clipped by 4 bases and J by 5 bases; unmatched bases: 17. Germline V gene data show CDR1 as MGHRA and CDR2 as YSYEKL. The CDR3 here is CASSPLLLAGSPGETQYF. The CDR3 DNA is TGCGCCAGCAGCCCCCTTCTTCTAGCGGGATCTCCAGGGGAGACCCAGTACTTC.

The genes are TRBV6-6 and TRBJ1-5; D is unresolved. Trimming removed 6 bases at V and 0 bases at J, with 3 bases between. Per the germline V gene, CDR1 is MNHNY and CDR2 is SVGAGI (reference sequence). The CDR3 spans 12 residues. The DNA of the CDR3 is TGTGCCAGCAGAAATAGCAATCAGCCCCAGCATTTT. This translates into CASRNSNQPQHF.

This rearrangement joins TRBV28 to TRBJ2-7; 11 bases align to TRBD2. After removal of 3 bases from V and 3 bases from J, the junction contained 10 bases not matched to a gene. The germline V gene has CDR1 MDHEN and CDR2 SYDVKM. CDR3 length equals 17 residues. CDR3 sequence: CASSFTRGLADLYEQYF. The CDR3 DNA is TGTGCCAGCAGTTTTACCCGGGGACTAGCGGACCTCTACGAGCAGTACTTC.

This chain uses TRBV9 with TRBJ2-1; 7 bases match TRBD2. The CDR3 sequence is 16 residues long. Germline CDR1 is SGDLS and CDR2 is YYNGEE. Trimming at V came to 4 bases and at J to 8 bases, leaving 15 bases not matched to a gene. CDR3 coding DNA: TGTGCCAGCAGCCCAAGGGAGGGCCCTGTGATAGATGAGCAGTTCTTC. Protein: CASSPREGPVIDEQFF.

Here the CDR3 reads CAWSVRGRGCSYEQYF. In DNA form, the CDR3 reads TGTGCCTGGAGTGTACGGGGCCGGGGATGCTCCTACGAGCAGTACTTC. This rearrangement joins TRBV30 to TRBJ2-7; the D gene could be TRBD1 or TRBD2 (5 bases each). V was cut by 0 bases and J by 0 bases, with 15 bases left in between. CDR3 length equals 16 residues. The V gene's germline CDR1 is GTSNPN and CDR2 SVGIG (reference sequence). Together with reference TRBV30 and TRBJ2-7, the CDR3 gives the full variable domain: SQTIHQWPATLVQPVGSPLSLECTVEGTSNPNLYWYRQAAGRGLQLLFYSVGIGQISSEVPQNLSASRPQDRQFILSSKKLLLSDSGFYLCAWSVRGRGCSYEQYFGPGTRLTVT.

A single count supports this clone. J is TRBJ2-5 and V is TRBV7-2; D perhaps matches TRBD2 (6 bases). The V and J ends lost 0 bases and 0 bases respectively, with 11 bases between them. Germline values: CDR1 SGHTA, CDR2 FQGNSA. CDR3 length equals 16 residues. DNA for the CDR3: TGTGCCAGCAGCTTAGCGGGGCGGGACTACCAAGAGACCCAGTACTTC. Residues: CASSLAGRDYQETQYF.

The J gene is TRBJ2-5, the V gene TRBV4-1, with 7 positions matching TRBD1. The CDR3 loop spans 16 amino acids. Trimming took 2 bases from V and 3 from J; bases not matched to a gene: 9. The germline CDR1 and CDR2 sequences are MGHRA and YSYEKL. The CDR3 DNA is TGCGCCAGCAGCCAAAGTCAGAGGGGGCGCAAAGAGACCCAGTACTTC. Translating it yields CASSQSQRGRKETQYF.

This clone was detected once. The genes are TRBV5-4 and TRBJ2-7, with 10 bases identical to TRBD1. CDR1 and CDR2 from the germline V gene are SGHNT and YYREEE (reference sequence). The junction had 5 bases not matched to a gene; V was cut back by 3 bases and J by 5 bases. The CDR3 totals 14 residues. The CDR3 DNA sequence: TGTGCCAGCAGCTGGGGACAGGGGATCCACGAGCAGTACTTC. Translating gives CASSWGQGIHEQYF. The variable domain in full, with the rest retrieved from reference TRBV5-4 and TRBJ2-7, is ETGVTQSPTHLIKTRGQQVTLRCSSQSGHNTVSWYQQALGQGPQFIFQYYREEENGRGNFPPRFSGLQFPNYSSELNVNALELDDSALYLCASSWGQGIHEQYFGPGTRLTVT.

The J gene is TRBJ1-6, the V gene TRBV4-2; 7 bases fit TRBD1. Germline V gene data show CDR1 as LGHNA and CDR2 as YNFKEQ. The CDR3 runs 15 residues. Unmatched junction bases numbered 4, after V lost 5 bases and J lost 3 bases. The CDR3 sequence: CASSIHRGYNSPLHF. Written as DNA, the CDR3 is TGTGCCAGCAGCATACACAGGGGCTATAATTCACCCCTCCACTTT.

The chain links TRBV5-6 to TRBJ2-3, with a weak D call TRBD2 (5 bases). V was clipped by 5 bases and J by 1 base, with 14 bases between them. Germline V lookup: CDR1 SGHDT, CDR2 YYEEEE. This CDR3 comprises 15 residues. CDR3 sequence reads: CASSPKTEGTDTQYF. CDR3 nucleotide sequence: TGTGCCAGCAGTCCCAAGACGGAGGGCACAGATACGCAGTATTTT.

The chain is built from TRBV2 and TRBJ2-2; D is possibly TRBD1 (6 bases). Germline CDR1 SNHLY, CDR2 FYNNEI. This CDR3 is built from 15 residues. V lost 6 bases and J lost 7, with 18 bases in between. The CDR3 coding sequence is TGTGCCAGCAGGGGCCGGGACATCGGGGTCGGGGAGCTGTTTTTT. Translation: CASRGRDIGVGELFF.

The chain combines TRBV21-1 with TRBJ2-1; TRBD2, the table's D call, lacks a check against the DNA. TRBV21-1 is a recognized pseudogene. This CDR3 is 15 amino acids long. This CDR3 reads CASSKGDGLYNEQFF. The CDR3 DNA sequence: TGTGCCAGCAGCAAAGGTGATGGACTCTACAATGAGCAGTTCTTC.

The V call is TRBV7-8, the J call TRBJ2-5; D not resolved. This CDR3 spans 14 amino acids. The germline CDR1 and CDR2 sequences are SGHVS and FQNEAQ. Trimming took off 0 bases at V and 3 bases at J, with 8 bases between the two ends. CDR3 sequence: CASSLADLKETQYF. The DNA for the CDR3 is TGTGCCAGCAGCTTAGCGGACCTAAAAGAGACCCAGTACTTC.

The chain is built from TRBV10-3 and TRBJ1-1; D remains unclear. Germline CDR1 is ENHRY and CDR2 is SYGVKD. Deletions cut 4 bases from V and 3 bases from J, with 6 bases between. The CDR3 covers 12 residues. CDR3 DNA sequence: TGTGCCATCAGTGGACAAGACACTGAAGCTTTCTTT. Protein product: CAISGQDTEAFF.

CDR3 residues: CASSLATNFGVKTYEQYF. CDR3 coding DNA: TGTGCCAGCAGCTTAGCAACGAATTTTGGGGTGAAAACCTACGAGCAGTACTTC. The genes are TRBV7-9 and TRBJ2-7; D remains ambiguous. V was pared by 0 bases and J by 2 bases, with 20 bases between. The CDR3 spans 18 residues. Germline V gene sequence: CDR1 SEHNR, CDR2 FQNEAQ (reference sequence). Supplemented by reference TRBV7-9 and TRBJ2-7, the full variable domain reads DTGVSQNPRHKITKRGQNVTFRCDPISEHNRLYWYRQTLGQGPEFLTYFQNEAQLEKSRLLSDRFSAERPKGSFSTLEIQRTEQGDSAMYLCASSLATNFGVKTYEQYFGPGTRLTVT.

The CDR3 sequence: CASSGGTSGGPHSSTDTQYF. DNA of the CDR3: TGTGCCAGCAGTGGAGGGACTAGCGGGGGTCCCCACTCTAGCACAGATACGCAGTATTTT. This chain uses TRBV6-1 with TRBJ2-3; 14 nucleotides line up with TRBD2. The V gene's germline CDR1 is MNHNS and CDR2 SASEGT. The CDR3 is 20 amino acids. With 4 bases clipped from V and 0 bases from J, the junction kept 12 bases outside the gene matches.

V gene TRBV4-1 combines with J gene TRBJ2-7; 12 positions agree with TRBD1. V lost 3 bases, J lost 4 bases, and 7 bases stayed unmatched. CDR3 length: 16 amino acids. From germline, CDR1 is MGHRA and CDR2 YSYEKL. In DNA form, the CDR3 reads TGCGCCAGCAGCCACGACTTGGGACAGGGGGCGTACGAGCAGTACTTC. Its translation: CASSHDLGQGAYEQYF.

The rearrangement links TRBV6-4 to TRBJ1-4; D is possibly TRBD1 (6 bases). The CDR3 has 14 residues. Trimming cost V 8 bases and J 9 bases, with 19 bases left between them. In germline, CDR1 is MRHNA, CDR2 SNTAGT. The CDR3 region is CASGHRADGQKLFF. In nucleotides, the CDR3 is TGTGCCAGCGGACACAGGGCGGACGGTCAAAAACTGTTTTTT.

The chain is built from TRBV27 and TRBJ1-1; unclear D gene. The CDR3 is 16 residues long. CDR1 and CDR2 (germline): MNHEY, SMNVEV (reference sequence). V shed 4 bases and J shed 3 bases, with 18 bases lying between them. DNA of the CDR3: TGTGCCAGCAGTTCGTTTACCCCTTCAGAGTACACTGAAGCTTTCTTT. Translated: CASSSFTPSEYTEAFF.

The chain carries TRBV5-1 and TRBJ2-3; 7 bases are shared with TRBD1. This CDR3 is built from 17 residues. V shed 0 bases and J 3 bases; nucleotides not matched to a gene: 10. CDR1 and CDR2 from the germline V gene are SGHRS and YFSETQ. The CDR3 region has the DNA TGCGCCAGCAGCTTGGTAACAGGGGCGCAGAAAACAGATACGCAGTATTTT. It codes for CASSLVTGAQKTDTQYF.

This chain uses TRBV15 with TRBJ2-2; 8 bases agree with TRBD1. This CDR3 spans 16 amino acids. CDR1 is LNHNV and CDR2 is YYDKDF in the germline V gene (reference sequence). V lost 1 base, J lost 1 base, and 2 bases stayed unmatched. CDR3 in amino acids: CATSRAGTGNTGELFF. DNA of the CDR3: TGTGCCACCAGCAGAGCCGGGACAGGGAACACCGGGGAGCTGTTTTTT.